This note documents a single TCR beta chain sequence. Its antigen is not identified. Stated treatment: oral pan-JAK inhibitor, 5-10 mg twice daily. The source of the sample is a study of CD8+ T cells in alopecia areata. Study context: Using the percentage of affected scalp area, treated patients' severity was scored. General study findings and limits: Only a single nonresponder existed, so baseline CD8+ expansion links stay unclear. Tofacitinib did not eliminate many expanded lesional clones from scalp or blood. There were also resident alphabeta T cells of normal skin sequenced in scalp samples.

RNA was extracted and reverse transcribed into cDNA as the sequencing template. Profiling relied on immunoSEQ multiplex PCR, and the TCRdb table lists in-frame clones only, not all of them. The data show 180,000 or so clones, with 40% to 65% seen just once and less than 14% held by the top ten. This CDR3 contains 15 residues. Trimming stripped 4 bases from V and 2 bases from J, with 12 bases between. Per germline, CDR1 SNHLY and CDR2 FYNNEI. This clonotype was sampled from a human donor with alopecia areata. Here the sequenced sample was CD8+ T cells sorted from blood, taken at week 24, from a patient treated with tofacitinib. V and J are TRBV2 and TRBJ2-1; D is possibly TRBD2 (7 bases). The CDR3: CASSGGGGPYNEQFF. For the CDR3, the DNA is TGTGCCAGCAGTGGAGGGGGGGGTCCCTACAATGAGCAGTTCTTC.